Included here is one T cell receptor beta chain sequence, with context. It lacks a known antigen. No qualities accompany the bases; no much larger clone lies one base away. The library was prepared using the immunoSEQ multiplex PCR assay. For the original study's pipeline: Preprocessing removed nonproductive sequences and CDR3s not starting with C, not ending with F or W, or shorter than 7 amino acids. The MANAFEST web app was used to call antigen-specific clonotypes on the basis of expansion compared with the reference and with other culture wells. A clone was considered positive if the clone showed significant expansion compared with the reference culture in 2 of 3 replicate wells at an FDR below 0.05. For a clone to be considered positive, significant expansion relative to all other tandem wells and an odds ratio above 5 were also required. After three terminal residues were trimmed from each end, CDR3 homology was quantified as pairwise Levenshtein distance using the stringdist R package. Entries here come from immuneACCESS through TCRdb and include only in-frame sequences with V and J called. Some clones fail to appear in such tables; in the studies checked, an unresolved V gene covers under half of the shortfall, and the cause of the remainder is unknown. From that table come the V and J calls and clone size; the DNA was used to work out D and trimming. The sample yields 20,000 to 30,000 clones; 78% were counted once. The ten largest clonotypes hold approximately 15% of the sample.

CD4+ T cells from unexposed donors were collected before the COVID-19 pandemic (2011-2018). After more than nine days of culture, CD4+ T cells were isolated with the EasySep CD4+ T cell isolation kit. As far as cell numbers permitted, CD4+ T cells from unexposed donors were tested for reactivity against SARS-CoV-2 S and N as well as four spike pools from common cold coronaviruses. PBMCs were cultured at about 1.9 million per well in IMDM supplemented with 5% human AB serum and 9 to 10 IU/ml IL-2. Half of the culture medium was replaced with fresh IL-2-containing medium on days 3 and 7. Each peptide culture condition was generally run in triplicate replicate wells. The leukapheresis product used for the unexposed donors was purchased from a commercial source. Ficoll-Paque PLUS gradient centrifugation was used to isolate PBMCs from either whole blood or leukapheresis product. PBMCs were either cryopreserved at -140°C or used fresh in the expansion assay. The QIAamp Micro DNA Kit was used to extract genomic DNA from the CD4+ T cells.

These data are taken from a study of CD4 T cells in relation to SARS-CoV-2 and coronaviruses (dated by TCRdb to about 2021). Some background on the complete study: In the ViraFEST assay, PBMCs were cultured with antigen for 10 days, after which TCR beta CDR3s were sequenced to identify antigen-specific clonal expansions. An HIV-1 Nef peptide pool or a culture without peptide was used as the negative reference condition. Shared crossreactive spike epitopes were mapped to their HLA restriction using patient-derived lymphoblastoid cell lines. The study assessed, at the TCR clonotype level, memory CD4+ T cell crossreactivity between SARS-CoV-2 and common cold coronavirus spike proteins. Samples from three pre-COVID donors and the naive versus memory experiments were sequenced with the Adaptive Biotechnologies TCR-sequencing kit; other data were Illumina-based. Expansion assays from other donors in the study were sequenced with a different, Illumina-based TCR-beta assay.

CDR1 SGHDN and CDR2 FVKESK are derived from the germline V gene. V is shortened by 6 bases, J by 6 bases, and the region joining them spans 11 bases. The CDR3 runs 13 residues from the cysteine to the phenylalanine. The read is trimmed to its CDR3 DNA, 39 bases read in frame from base 1. Study-wide findings and limitations: Pre-pandemic and post-infection samples were not both contributed by any donor, so tracing of the source of pre-existing responses was limited. Because the crossreactivity analysis focused on spike protein, crossreactivity against other viral proteins was not assessed. The study was limited by small numbers of patients and tested TCRs. Memory CD4+ clonotypes crossrecognizing SARS-CoV-2 and at least one common cold coronavirus spike were found in approximately 60% of donors. Compared with monoreactive clones, crossreactive clones had significantly weaker SARS-CoV-2-driven expansion, a result consistent with antigenic imprinting.

This TCR was recovered from a human donor in good health. Sequencing was carried out using CD4+ T cells from PBMCs, cultured in vitro. The rearrangement combines TRBV14 with TRBJ2-2, with the identity of the D gene unclear. DNA sequence: TGTGCCAGCAGGATAGCTGGGGCCGGGGAGCTGTTTTTT. Its protein reads: CASRIAGAGELFF.